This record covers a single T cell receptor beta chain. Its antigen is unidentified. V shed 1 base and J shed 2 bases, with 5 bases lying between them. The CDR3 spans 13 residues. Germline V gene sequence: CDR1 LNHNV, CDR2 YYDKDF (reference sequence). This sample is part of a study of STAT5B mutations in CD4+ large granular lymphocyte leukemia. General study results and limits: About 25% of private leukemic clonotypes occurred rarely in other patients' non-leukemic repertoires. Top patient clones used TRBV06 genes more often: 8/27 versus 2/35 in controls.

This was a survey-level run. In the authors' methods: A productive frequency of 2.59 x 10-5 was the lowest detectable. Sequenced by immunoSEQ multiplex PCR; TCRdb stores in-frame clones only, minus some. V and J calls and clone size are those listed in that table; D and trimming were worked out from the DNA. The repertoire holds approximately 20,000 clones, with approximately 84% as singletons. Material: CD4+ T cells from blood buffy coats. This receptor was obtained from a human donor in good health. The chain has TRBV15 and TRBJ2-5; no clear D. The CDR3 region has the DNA TGTGCCACCAGCAGAGGGCAGCAAGAGACCCAGTACTTC. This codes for CATSRGQQETQYF. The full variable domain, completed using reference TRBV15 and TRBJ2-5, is DAMVIQNPRYQVTQFGKPVTLSCSQTLNHNVMYWYQQKSSQAPKLLFHYYDKDFNNEADTPDNFQSRRPNTSFCFLDIRSPGLGDTAMYLCATSRGQQETQYFGPGTRLLVL.